The text below deals with one T cell receptor beta chain. Antigen: not known. The protocol was immunoSEQ multiplex PCR, while the TCRdb copy is restricted to in-frame clones and leaves out a portion. The sample carries thousands of clones, 95% to 98% recorded once. Per germline, CDR1 MGHRA and CDR2 YSYEKL. The CDR3 extends over 14 amino acids. The V end lost 1 base, the J end lost 3 bases, and 9 bases lay between the germline ends. These data are taken from a study of T cells after posttransplantation cyclophosphamide. Study conclusions and caveats: Donor CD8+ memory clones often dominated recipient blood repertoires at later times.

The clonotype comes from a young woman in good health and a related stem cell transplant donor. The sequenced sample consisted of naive CD8+ T cells sorted from PBMCs. The V gene is TRBV4-1, the J gene TRBJ2-5; the D gene is possibly TRBD1 (5 bases). The DNA for the CDR3 is TGCGCCAGCAGCCAAGGGGTAGGGGAAGAGACCCAGTACTTC. This gives the protein CASSQGVGEETQYF.